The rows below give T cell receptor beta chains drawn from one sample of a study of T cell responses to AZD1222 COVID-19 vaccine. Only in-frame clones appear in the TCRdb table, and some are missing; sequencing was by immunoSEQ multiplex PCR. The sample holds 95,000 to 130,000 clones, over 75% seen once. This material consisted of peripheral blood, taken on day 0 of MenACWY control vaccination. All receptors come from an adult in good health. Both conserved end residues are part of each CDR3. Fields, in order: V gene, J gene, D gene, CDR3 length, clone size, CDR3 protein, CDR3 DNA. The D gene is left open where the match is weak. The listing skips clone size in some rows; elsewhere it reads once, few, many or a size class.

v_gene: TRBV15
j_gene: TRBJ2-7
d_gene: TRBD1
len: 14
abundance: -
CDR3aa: CATQPTGQTYEQYF
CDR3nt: TGTGCCACCCAACCGACAGGGCAGACCTACGAGCAGTACTTC

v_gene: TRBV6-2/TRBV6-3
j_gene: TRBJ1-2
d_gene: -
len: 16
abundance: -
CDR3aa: CASSYSTGKPSYGYTF
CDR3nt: TGTGCCAGCAGTTACTCGACGGGCAAGCCTAGCTATGGCTACACCTTC

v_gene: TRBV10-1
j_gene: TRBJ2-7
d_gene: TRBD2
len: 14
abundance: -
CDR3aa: CALVNWRGADEQYF
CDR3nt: TGCGCCCTAGTGAACTGGCGGGGGGCGGACGAGCAGTACTTC

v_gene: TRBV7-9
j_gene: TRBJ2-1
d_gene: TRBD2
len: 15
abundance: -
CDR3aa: CASSLGAGMDNEQFF
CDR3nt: TGTGCCAGCAGCTTAGGAGCGGGGATGGACAATGAGCAGTTCTTC

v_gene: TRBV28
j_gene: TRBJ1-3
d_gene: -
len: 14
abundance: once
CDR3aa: CASSLWTSGNTIYF
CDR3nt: TGTGCCAGCAGTTTATGGACCTCTGGAAACACCATATATTTT

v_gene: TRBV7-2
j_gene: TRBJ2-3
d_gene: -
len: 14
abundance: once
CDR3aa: CASSLAHRGDTQYF
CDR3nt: TGTGCCAGCAGCTTAGCGCACCGGGGAGATACGCAGTATTTT

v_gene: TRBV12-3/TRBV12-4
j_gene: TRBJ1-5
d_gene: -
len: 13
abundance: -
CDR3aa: CASSIDGNQPQHF
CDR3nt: TGTGCCAGCAGTATAGACGGGAATCAGCCCCAGCATTTT

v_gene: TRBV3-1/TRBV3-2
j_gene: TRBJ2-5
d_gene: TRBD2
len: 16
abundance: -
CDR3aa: CASSQYDGTSAETQYF
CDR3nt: TGTGCCAGCAGCCAATATGACGGGACTAGCGCTGAGACCCAGTACTTC

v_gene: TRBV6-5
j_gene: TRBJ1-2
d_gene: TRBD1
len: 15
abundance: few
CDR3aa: CASSMGQGVWDGYTF
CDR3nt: TGTGCCAGCAGCATGGGTCAGGGGGTTTGGGATGGCTACACCTTC

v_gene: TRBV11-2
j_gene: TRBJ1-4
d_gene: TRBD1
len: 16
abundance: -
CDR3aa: CASSLGQGAFYEKLFF
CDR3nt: TGTGCCAGCAGCCTCGGACAGGGGGCCTTCTATGAAAAACTGTTTTTT

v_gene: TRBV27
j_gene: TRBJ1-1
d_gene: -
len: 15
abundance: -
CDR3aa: CASSLGAVMNTEAFF
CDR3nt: TGTGCCAGCAGTTTAGGGGCAGTGATGAACACTGAAGCTTTCTTT

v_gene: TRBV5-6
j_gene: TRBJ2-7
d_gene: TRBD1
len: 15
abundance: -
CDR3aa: CASSPGTGAITEQYF
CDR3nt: TGTGCCAGCAGCCCGGGGACAGGGGCTATAACCGAGCAGTACTTC

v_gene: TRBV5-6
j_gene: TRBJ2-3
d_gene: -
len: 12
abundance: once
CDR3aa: CASSLVADTQYF
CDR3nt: TGTGCCAGCAGCTTGGTCGCAGATACGCAGTATTTT

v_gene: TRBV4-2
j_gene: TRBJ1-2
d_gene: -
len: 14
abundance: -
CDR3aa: CASSQDRTAYGYTF
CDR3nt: TGTGCCAGCAGCCAAGATCGCACAGCATATGGCTACACCTTC

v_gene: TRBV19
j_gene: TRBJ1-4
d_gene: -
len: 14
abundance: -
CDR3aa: CASSIPGRGEKLFF
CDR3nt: TGTGCCAGTAGTATACCTGGGCGGGGTGAAAAACTGTTTTTT

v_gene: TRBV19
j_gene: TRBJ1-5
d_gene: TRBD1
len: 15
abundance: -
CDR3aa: CASSGGQGYHQPQHF
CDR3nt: TGTGCCAGTAGTGGGGGACAGGGGTACCATCAGCCCCAGCATTTT

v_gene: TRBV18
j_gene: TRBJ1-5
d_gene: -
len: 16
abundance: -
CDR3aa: CASSPRGIGSNQPQHF
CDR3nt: TGTGCCAGCTCACCGAGGGGGATCGGGAGCAATCAGCCCCAGCATTTT

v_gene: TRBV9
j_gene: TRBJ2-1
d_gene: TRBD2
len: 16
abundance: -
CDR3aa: CASSVYGTSGGNEQFF
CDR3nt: TGTGCCAGCAGCGTATACGGGACTAGCGGGGGAAATGAGCAGTTCTTC

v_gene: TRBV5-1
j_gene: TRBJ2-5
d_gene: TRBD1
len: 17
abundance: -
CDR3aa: CASSLALQGMRQETQYF
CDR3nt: TGCGCCAGCAGCTTGGCCTTACAGGGGATGAGACAAGAGACCCAGTACTTC

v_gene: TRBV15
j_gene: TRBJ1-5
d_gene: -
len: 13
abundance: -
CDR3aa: CATSRGLDQPQHF
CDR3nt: TGTGCCACCAGCAGAGGTCTCGATCAGCCCCAGCATTTT

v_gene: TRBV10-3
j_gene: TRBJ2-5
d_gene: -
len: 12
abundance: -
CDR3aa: CATAGYQETQYF
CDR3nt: TGTGCCACCGCAGGGTACCAAGAGACCCAGTACTTC

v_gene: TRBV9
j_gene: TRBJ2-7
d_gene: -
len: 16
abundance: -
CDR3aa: CASSPQSRGVIYEQYF
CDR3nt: TGTGCCAGCAGCCCCCAAAGCCGTGGGGTTATCTACGAGCAGTACTTC

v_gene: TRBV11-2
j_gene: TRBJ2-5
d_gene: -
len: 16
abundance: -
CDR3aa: CASSLVVGFSGETQYF
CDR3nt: TGTGCCAGCAGCTTAGTAGTGGGGTTCTCGGGGGAGACCCAGTACTTC

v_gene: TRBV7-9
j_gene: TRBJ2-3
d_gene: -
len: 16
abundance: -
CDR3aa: CASSLVVSASTDTQYF
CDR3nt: TGTGCCAGCAGCTTAGTTGTGTCAGCCAGCACAGATACGCAGTATTTT

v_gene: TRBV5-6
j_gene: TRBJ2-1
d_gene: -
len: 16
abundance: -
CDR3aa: CASSMNVGSSYNEQFF
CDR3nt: TGTGCCAGCAGCATGAACGTTGGTAGCTCCTACAATGAGCAGTTCTTC

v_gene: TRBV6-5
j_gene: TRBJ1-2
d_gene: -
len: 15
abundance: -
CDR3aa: CASRPTTGEGDGYTF
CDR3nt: TGTGCCAGCAGACCCACAACGGGGGAAGGGGATGGCTACACCTTC

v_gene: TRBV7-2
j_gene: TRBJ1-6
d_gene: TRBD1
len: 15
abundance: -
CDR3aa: CASSLLTGFNSPLHF
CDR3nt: TGTGCCAGCAGCTTACTGACAGGGTTTAATTCACCCCTCCACTTT

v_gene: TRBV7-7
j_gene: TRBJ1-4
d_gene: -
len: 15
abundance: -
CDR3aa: CASRSQGLTNEKLFF
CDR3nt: TGTGCTAGCAGGTCCCAGGGTTTGACTAATGAAAAACTGTTTTTT

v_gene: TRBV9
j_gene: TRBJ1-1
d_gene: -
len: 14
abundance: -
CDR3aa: CASSVGVRNTEAFF
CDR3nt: TGTGCCAGCAGCGTAGGAGTGCGGAACACTGAAGCTTTCTTT

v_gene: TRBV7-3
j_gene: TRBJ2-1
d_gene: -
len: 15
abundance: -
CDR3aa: CASSLKDRNYNEQFF
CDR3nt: TGTGCCAGCAGCCTTAAAGACAGGAATTACAATGAGCAGTTCTTC

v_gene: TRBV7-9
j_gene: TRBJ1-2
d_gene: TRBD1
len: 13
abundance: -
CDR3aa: CASSPPGTGYYTF
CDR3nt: TGTGCCAGCAGCCCGCCCGGGACAGGGTACTACACCTTC

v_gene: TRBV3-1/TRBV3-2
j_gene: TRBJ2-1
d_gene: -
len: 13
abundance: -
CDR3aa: CASSQKGINEQFF
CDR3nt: TGTGCCAGCAGCCAGAAGGGTATCAATGAGCAGTTCTTC

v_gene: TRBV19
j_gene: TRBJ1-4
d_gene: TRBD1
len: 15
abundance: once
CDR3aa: CASSTGTATNEKLFF
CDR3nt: TGTGCCAGTAGTACGGGGACAGCAACTAATGAAAAACTGTTTTTT

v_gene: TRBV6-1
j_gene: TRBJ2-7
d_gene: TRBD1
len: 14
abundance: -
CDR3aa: CASSEITGAYEQYF
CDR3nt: TGTGCCAGCAGTGAAATAACAGGGGCGTACGAGCAGTACTTC

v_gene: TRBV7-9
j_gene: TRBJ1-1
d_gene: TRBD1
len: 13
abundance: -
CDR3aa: CASSLGQRNEAFF
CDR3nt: TGTGCCAGCAGCCTGGGACAGCGTAATGAAGCTTTCTTT

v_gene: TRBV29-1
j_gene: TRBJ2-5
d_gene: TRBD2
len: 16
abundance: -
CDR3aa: CSGWPGLGSREETQYF
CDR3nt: TGCAGCGGATGGCCGGGACTAGGTTCCCGAGAGGAGACCCAGTACTTC

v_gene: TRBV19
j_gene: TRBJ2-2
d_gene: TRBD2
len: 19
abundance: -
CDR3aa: CASSIGIAGDFANTGELFF
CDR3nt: TGTGCCAGTAGTATTGGAATAGCGGGGGATTTCGCGAACACCGGGGAGCTGTTTTTT

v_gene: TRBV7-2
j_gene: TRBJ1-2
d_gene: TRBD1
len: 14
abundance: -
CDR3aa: CASSLGWAGGGYTF
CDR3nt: TGTGCCAGCAGCTTAGGGTGGGCAGGGGGAGGCTACACCTTC

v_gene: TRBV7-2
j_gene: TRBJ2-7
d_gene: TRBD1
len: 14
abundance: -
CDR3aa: CASRRRTGADEQYF
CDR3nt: TGTGCCAGCAGGCGCCGGACAGGGGCCGACGAGCAGTACTTC

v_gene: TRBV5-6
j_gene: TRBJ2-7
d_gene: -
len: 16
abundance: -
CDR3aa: CASSLMGALLSYEQYF
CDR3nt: TGTGCCAGCAGCTTGATGGGGGCTCTCCTTTCCTACGAGCAGTACTTC

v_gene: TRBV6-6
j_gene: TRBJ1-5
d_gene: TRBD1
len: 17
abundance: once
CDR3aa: CASSQPDRGYSNQPQHF
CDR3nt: TGTGCCAGCAGTCAACCGGACAGGGGATATAGCAATCAGCCCCAGCATTTT

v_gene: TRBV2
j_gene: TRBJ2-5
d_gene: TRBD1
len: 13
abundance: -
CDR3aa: CASRGDRLETQYF
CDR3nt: TGTGCCAGCAGGGGGGACAGATTGGAGACCCAGTACTTC

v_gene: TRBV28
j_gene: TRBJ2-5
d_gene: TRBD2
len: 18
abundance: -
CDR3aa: CASSLGGGLAGFRETQYF
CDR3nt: TGTGCCAGCAGTTTAGGAGGAGGACTAGCGGGTTTCAGGGAGACCCAGTACTTC

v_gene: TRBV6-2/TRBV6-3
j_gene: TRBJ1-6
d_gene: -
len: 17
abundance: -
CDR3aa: CASSTYSPGRRLSPLHF
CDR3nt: TGTGCCAGCAGTACCTATTCTCCGGGACGGCGGCTTTCACCCCTCCACTTT

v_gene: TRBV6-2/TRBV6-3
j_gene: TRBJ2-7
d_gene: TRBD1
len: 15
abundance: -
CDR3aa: CASSYSTGSYGEQYF
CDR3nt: TGTGCCAGCAGTTACTCGACAGGGTCATATGGCGAGCAGTACTTC

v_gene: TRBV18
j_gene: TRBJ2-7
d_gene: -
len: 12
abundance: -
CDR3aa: CASSLDDYEQYF
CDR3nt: TGTGCCAGCTCACTGGATGACTACGAGCAGTACTTC